Presented here are 8 T cell receptor beta chains from one specimen sequenced in a study of cytomegalovirus exposure and HLA in healthy donors. The PCR was carried out with 60 Vbeta primers and 13 Jbeta primers. This table comes from immunoSEQ multiplex PCR, and its TCRdb copy is limited to in-frame clones, with some not included. This sample carries 100,000 to 150,000 clones, about 78% of them seen once, and the ten largest clones take 1.4% to 1.5%. Sequences were obtained from PBMCs. These receptors were collected from a female donor in good health and CMV-seronegative.

This clone has a handful of counts. In nucleotides, the CDR3 is TGTGCCAGCAGTGAAGGACAGGGCAATCAGCCCCAGCATTTT. Its protein product is CASSEGQGNQPQHF. The chain carries TRBV6-1 and TRBJ1-5; a weak D match, TRBD1 (6 bases). V was cut by 1 base and J by 2 bases, with 6 bases left in between. The length of the CDR3 is 14 residues. Germline V gene data show CDR1 as MNHNS and CDR2 as SASEGT.

This clone was picked up a small number of times. The V and J genes are TRBV5-1 and TRBJ2-7; tentatively, D is TRBD2 (6 bases). This CDR3 is built from 16 residues. Trimming took off 4 bases at V and 0 bases at J, with 17 bases between the two ends. Per the germline V gene, CDR1 is SGHRS and CDR2 is YFSETQ. CDR3 DNA: TGCGCCAGCAGCCCCCAAGGTAGCGGATACTCCTACGAGCAGTACTTC. As protein: CASSPQGSGYSYEQYF.

V gene TRBV4-2 combines with J gene TRBJ1-2; 11 positions agree with TRBD1. Germline CDR1 is LGHNA and CDR2 is YNFKEQ. CDR3 size: 16 residues. Trimming cost V 3 bases and J 4 bases; bases outside gene matches: 7. DNA for the CDR3: TGTGCCAGCAGCCAGCCTTGGACAGGGGGCTCCTATGGCTACACCTTC. It encodes CASSQPWTGGSYGYTF.

This sequence joins TRBV11-2 and TRBJ1-2; D is perhaps TRBD1 (5 bases). The CDR3 runs 14 residues. Germline V CDR1 and CDR2: SGHAT, FQNNGV. The V end was cut by 8 bases, the J end by 7 bases, with 20 bases between. This chain's CDR3 is CASRKAGRHGGYTF. The DNA of the CDR3 is TGTGCCAGCCGGAAGGCAGGGAGGCATGGTGGCTACACCTTC. The entire variable domain, with the rest obtained from reference TRBV11-2 and TRBJ1-2, is as follows: EAGVAQSPRYKIIEKRQSVAFWCNPISGHATLYWYQQILGQGPKLLIQFQNNGVVDDSQLPKDRFSAERLKGVDSTLKIQPAKLEDSAVYLCASRKAGRHGGYTFGSGTRLTVV.

The chain has TRBV11-2 and TRBJ2-3, with D unresolved. The germline V and J ends were trimmed by 0 bases and 8 bases, with 12 bases remaining between them. Germline CDR1 is SGHAT and CDR2 is FQNNGV. CDR3 length: 14 residues. CDR3 bases: TGTGCCAGCAGCTTAGAGACCCCTAGTGCTACGCAGTATTTT. It encodes CASSLETPSATQYF.

The chain couples TRBV4-3 to TRBJ2-6, with TRBD1 identical over 10 bases. This CDR3 is built from 17 residues. V shed 2 bases and J 2 bases; nucleotides not matched to a gene: 3. Germline lookup yields CDR1 LGHNA and CDR2 YSLEER. The CDR3 loop reads CASSQSGQGTGANVLTF. The CDR3 DNA reads TGCGCCAGCAGCCAATCGGGACAGGGGACTGGGGCCAACGTCCTGACTTTC.

The rearrangement joins TRBV7-3 to TRBJ2-5; the D gene is possibly TRBD2 (5 bases). V was trimmed by 5 bases and J by 4 bases, leaving 14 bases between them. The CDR3 spans 14 residues. Germline V gene data show CDR1 as SGHTA and CDR2 as FQGTGA. CDR3 coding DNA: TGTGCCAGCAGCCTCGGCCGGGGTGCAGAGACCCAGTACTTC. It is translated as CASSLGRGAETQYF.

This clone was seen more than once but under ten times. The chain carries TRBV4-3 and TRBJ1-2; unclear D gene. The length of the CDR3 is 13 residues. The V gene lost 0 bases and the J gene lost 4 bases, with 6 bases spanning the gap. Germline-derived CDR1 and CDR2 are LGHNA and YSLEER. CDR3: CASSQDRGYGYTF. In DNA, the CDR3 is TGCGCCAGCAGCCAAGATAGAGGCTATGGCTACACCTTC.